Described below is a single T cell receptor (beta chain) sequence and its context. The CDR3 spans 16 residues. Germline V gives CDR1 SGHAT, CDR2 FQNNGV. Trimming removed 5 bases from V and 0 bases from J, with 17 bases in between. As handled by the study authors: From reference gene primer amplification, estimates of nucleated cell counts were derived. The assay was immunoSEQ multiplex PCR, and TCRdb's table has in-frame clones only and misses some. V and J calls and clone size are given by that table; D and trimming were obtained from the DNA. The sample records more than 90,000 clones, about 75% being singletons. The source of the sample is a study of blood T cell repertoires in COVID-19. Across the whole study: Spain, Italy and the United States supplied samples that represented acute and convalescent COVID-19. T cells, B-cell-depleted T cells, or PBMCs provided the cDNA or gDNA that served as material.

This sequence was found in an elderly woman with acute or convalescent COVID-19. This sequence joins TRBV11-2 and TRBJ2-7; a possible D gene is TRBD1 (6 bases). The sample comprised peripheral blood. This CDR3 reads CASSIRGTTISYEQYF. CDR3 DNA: TGTGCCAGCAGCATAAGAGGGACAACTATCTCCTACGAGCAGTACTTC.